This T cell receptor beta chain originates from a study of cytomegalovirus exposure and HLA in healthy donors. Study results and caveats: Highly shared variants forming one cluster were likely a sequencing artifact.

Germline CDR1 LNHNV, CDR2 YYDKDF (reference sequence). Trimming stripped 3 bases from V and 1 base from J, with 9 bases between. The CDR3 contains 14 residues. This PCR relied on a set of 60 Vbeta primers and 13 Jbeta primers. Source study methods: Per a later analysis, the number of unique TCR beta chains was some 80 million, of which around 10 million were shared. This table comes from immunoSEQ multiplex PCR, and its TCRdb copy is limited to in-frame clones, with some not included. Clone size and the V and J calls come from that table; the DNA yielded D and trimming. The sample lists 57,000 or so clones; about 81% were seen once. The donors were healthy bone marrow donors. As concerns this clone: Its antigen remains unidentified.

This sequence joins TRBV15 and TRBJ1-2; TRBD1 is a possible D gene (5 bases). The TCR comes from a man aged 45 to 65 in good health and CMV-seropositive. Material for sequencing was PBMCs. CDR3 in DNA: TGTGCCACCAGCAGGGGGGGGAGTAACTATGGCTACACCTTC. It encodes CATSRGGSNYGYTF.